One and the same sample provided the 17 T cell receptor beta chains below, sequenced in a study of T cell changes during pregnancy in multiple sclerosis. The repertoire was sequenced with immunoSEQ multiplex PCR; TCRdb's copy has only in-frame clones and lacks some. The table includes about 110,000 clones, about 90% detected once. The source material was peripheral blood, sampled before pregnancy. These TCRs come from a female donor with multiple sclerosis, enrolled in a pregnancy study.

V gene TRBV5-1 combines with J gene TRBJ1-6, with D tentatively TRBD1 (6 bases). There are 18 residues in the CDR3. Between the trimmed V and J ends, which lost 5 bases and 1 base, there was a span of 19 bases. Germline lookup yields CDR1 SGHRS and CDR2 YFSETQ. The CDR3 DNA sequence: TGCGCCAGCAGTTTTTTCTCCCGGGACAATTCCTATAATTCACCCCTCCACTTT. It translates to CASSFFSRDNSYNSPLHF. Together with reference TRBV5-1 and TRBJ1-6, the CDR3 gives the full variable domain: KAGVTQTPRYLIKTRGQQVTLSCSPISGHRSVSWYQQTPGQGLQFLFEYFSETQRNKGNFPGRFSGRQFSNSRSEMNVSTLELGDSALYLCASSFFSRDNSYNSPLHFGNGTRLTVT.

DNA of the CDR3: TGTGCCAGCACACACACAGGGGGCAGGCACGAGCAGTACTTC. This codes for CASTHTGGRHEQYF. The chain employs TRBV27 and TRBJ2-7; the match to TRBD1 covers 9 bases. The germline gives CDR1 MNHEY, CDR2 SMNVEV (reference sequence). Unmatched junction bases numbered 9, after V lost 7 bases and J lost 5 bases. The CDR3 extends over 14 amino acids.

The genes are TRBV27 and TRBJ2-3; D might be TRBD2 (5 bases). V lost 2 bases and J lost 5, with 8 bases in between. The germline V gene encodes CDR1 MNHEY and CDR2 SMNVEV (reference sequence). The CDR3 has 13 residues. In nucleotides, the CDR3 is TGTGCCAGCAGTTTAGCCCGGGGAGATACGCAGTATTTT. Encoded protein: CASSLARGDTQYF.

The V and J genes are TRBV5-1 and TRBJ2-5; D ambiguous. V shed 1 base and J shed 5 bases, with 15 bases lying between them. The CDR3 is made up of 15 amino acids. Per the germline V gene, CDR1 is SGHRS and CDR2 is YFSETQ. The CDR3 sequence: CASSLTADSWETQYF. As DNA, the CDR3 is TGCGCCAGCAGCTTGACTGCCGACTCTTGGGAGACCCAGTACTTC. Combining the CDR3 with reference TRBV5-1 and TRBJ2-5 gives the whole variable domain KAGVTQTPRYLIKTRGQQVTLSCSPISGHRSVSWYQQTPGQGLQFLFEYFSETQRNKGNFPGRFSGRQFSNSRSEMNVSTLELGDSALYLCASSLTADSWETQYFGPGTRLLVL.

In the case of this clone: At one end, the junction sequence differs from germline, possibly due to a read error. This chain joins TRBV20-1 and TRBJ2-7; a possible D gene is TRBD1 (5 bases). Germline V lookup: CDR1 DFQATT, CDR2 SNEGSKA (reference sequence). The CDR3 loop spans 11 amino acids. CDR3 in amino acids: CNALDKYEQYF. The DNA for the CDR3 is TGCAATGCTTTGGACAAATACGAGCAGTACTTC.

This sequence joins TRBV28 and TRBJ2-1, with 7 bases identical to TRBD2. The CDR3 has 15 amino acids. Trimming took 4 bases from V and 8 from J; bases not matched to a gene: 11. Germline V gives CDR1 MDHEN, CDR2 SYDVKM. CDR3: CASSSRTRHDDEQFF. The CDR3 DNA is TGTGCCAGCAGTTCCCGGACTAGACACGACGATGAGCAGTTCTTC.

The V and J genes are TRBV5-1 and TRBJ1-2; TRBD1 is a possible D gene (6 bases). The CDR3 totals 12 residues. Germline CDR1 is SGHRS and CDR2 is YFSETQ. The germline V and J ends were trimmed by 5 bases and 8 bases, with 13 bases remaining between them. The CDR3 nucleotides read TGCGCCAGCAGGACAGGTCTTTCAGGCTACACCTTC. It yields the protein CASRTGLSGYTF.

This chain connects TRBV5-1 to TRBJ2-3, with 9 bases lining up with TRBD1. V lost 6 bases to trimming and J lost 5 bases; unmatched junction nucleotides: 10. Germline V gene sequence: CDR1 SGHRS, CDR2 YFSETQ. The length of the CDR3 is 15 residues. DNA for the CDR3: TGCGCCAGCAACTACAGGGGGCCTGAGGGAGATACGCAGTATTTT. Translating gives CASNYRGPEGDTQYF. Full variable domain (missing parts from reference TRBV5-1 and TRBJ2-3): KAGVTQTPRYLIKTRGQQVTLSCSPISGHRSVSWYQQTPGQGLQFLFEYFSETQRNKGNFPGRFSGRQFSNSRSEMNVSTLELGDSALYLCASNYRGPEGDTQYFGPGTRLTVL.

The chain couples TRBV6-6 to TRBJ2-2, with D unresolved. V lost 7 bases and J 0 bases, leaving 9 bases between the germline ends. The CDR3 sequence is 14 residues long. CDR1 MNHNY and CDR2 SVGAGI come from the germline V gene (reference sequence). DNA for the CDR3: TGTGCCAGCAACAGAAAGTCGAACACCGGGGAGCTGTTTTTT. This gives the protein CASNRKSNTGELFF.

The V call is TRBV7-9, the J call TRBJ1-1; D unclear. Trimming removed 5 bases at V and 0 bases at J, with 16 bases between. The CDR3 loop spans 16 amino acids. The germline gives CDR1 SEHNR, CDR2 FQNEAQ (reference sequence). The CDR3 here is CASSQLLGVMNTEAFF. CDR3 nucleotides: TGTGCCAGCAGCCAACTCCTCGGGGTCATGAACACTGAAGCTTTCTTT.

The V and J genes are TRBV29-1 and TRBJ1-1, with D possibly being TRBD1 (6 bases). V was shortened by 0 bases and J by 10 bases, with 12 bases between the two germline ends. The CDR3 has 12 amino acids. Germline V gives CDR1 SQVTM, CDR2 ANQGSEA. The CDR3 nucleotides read TGCAGCGTTGAAGATCAGGGGAAAGGAGCTTTCTTT. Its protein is CSVEDQGKGAFF.

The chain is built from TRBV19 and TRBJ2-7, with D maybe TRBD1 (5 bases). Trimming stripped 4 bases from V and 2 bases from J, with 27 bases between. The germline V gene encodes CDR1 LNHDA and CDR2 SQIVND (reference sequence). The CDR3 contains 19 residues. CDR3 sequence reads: CASSTLPGPYQGDTYEQYF. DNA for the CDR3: TGTGCCAGTAGTACCCTCCCCGGACCCTACCAAGGGGATACCTACGAGCAGTACTTC.

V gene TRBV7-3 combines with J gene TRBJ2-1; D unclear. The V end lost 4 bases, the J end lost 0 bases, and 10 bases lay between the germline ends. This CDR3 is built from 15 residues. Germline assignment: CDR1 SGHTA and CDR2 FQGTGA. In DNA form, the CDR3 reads TGTGCCAGCAGCTCGTCCTCTAGCTCCTACAATGAGCAGTTCTTC. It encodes CASSSSSSSYNEQFF.

The CDR3: CASSPRNSSPLHF. The CDR3 nucleotides read TGTGCCAGCAGCCCCCGTAACAGTTCACCCCTCCACTTT. The rearrangement uses TRBV7-2 and TRBJ1-6; no reliable D call. The CDR3 sequence is 13 residues long. The V gene's germline CDR1 is SGHTA and CDR2 FQGNSA. V dropped 5 bases and J dropped 9 bases, with 11 bases sitting between them.

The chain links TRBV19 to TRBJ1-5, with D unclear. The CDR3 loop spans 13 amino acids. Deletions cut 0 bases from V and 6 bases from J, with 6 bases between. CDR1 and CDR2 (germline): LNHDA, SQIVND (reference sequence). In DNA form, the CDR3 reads TGTGCCAGTAGTATAGATTGGAGTCAGCCCCAGCATTTT. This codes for CASSIDWSQPQHF.

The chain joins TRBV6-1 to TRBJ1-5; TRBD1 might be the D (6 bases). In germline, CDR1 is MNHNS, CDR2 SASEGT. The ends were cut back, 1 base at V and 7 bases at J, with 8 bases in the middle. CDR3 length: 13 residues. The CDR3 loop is CASSEGQDQPQHF. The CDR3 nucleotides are TGTGCCAGCAGTGAAGGACAGGACCAGCCCCAGCATTTT.

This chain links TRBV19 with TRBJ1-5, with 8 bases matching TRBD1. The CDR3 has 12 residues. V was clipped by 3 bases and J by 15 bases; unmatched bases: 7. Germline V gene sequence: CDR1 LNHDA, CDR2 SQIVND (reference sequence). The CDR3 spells CASSMITGGSHF. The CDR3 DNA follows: TGTGCCAGTAGTATGATAACAGGGGGATCGCATTTT. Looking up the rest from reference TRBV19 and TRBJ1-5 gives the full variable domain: DGGITQSPKYLFRKEGQNVTLSCEQNLNHDAMYWYRQDPGQGLRLIYYSQIVNDFQKGDIAEGYSVSREKKESFPLTVTSAQKNPTAFYLCASSMITGGSHFGDGTRLSIL.